The rows below give T cell receptor beta chains drawn from one sample of a study of memory CD4+ T cells and cytomegalovirus serostatus. Some clones are missing from TCRdb's copy, which holds only in-frame ones; the method was immunoSEQ multiplex PCR. The data contain roughly 45,000 clones, 60% to 80% of them singletons. Specimen: memory CD4+ T cells from blood. These receptor sequences come from an adult in good health and CMV-seronegative. Each CDR3 is given with its conserved first and last residue. Each record gives: D gene, J gene, clone size, V gene, CDR3 DNA, CDR3 protein. A D gene is named only where the DNA matches it firmly. The size entry is marked missing in some rows and otherwise reads once, few, many or a size class.

- TRBJ1-3 few TRBV19 TGTGCCAGTAGTACTACATTCTCTGGAAACACCATATATTTT CASSTTFSGNTIYF
- TRBJ1-2 - TRBV19 TGTGCCAGTAGTATAGATACGGGAACCTATGGCTACACCTTC CASSIDTGTYGYTF
- TRBJ1-4 - TRBV6-6 TGTGCCAGCAGTTACCAAGGCGAGAATGAAAAACTGTTTTTT CASSYQGENEKLFF
- TRBJ1-1 - TRBV7-3 TGTGCCAGCAGCTTGGGCCCTGGGTACACTGAAGCTTTCTTT CASSLGPGYTEAFF
TRBD1 TRBJ1-6 few TRBV11-2 TGTGCCAGCAGCCATGGGGACAGGGGGCATAATTCACCCCTCCACTTT CASSHGDRGHNSPLHF
TRBD1 TRBJ2-7 - TRBV30 TGTGCCTGGAGAGACAGGACAGGGGGCGCGGATGAGCAGTACTTC CAWRDRTGGADEQYF
TRBD1 TRBJ1-6 - TRBV4-3 TGCGCCAGCAGCCGAGGACAGGGGGGGAGGAGCTCCTATAATTCACCCCTCCACTTT CASSRGQGGRSSYNSPLHF
TRBD1 TRBJ2-6 - TRBV28 TGTGCCATTACGCAGGGGGTATGGGCCTCTGGGGCCAACGTCCTGACTTTC CAITQGVWASGANVLTF
TRBD2 TRBJ2-3 - TRBV5-1 TGCGCCAGCAGCTTGGCCCCTAGCGGGGGGGCCGATACGCAGTATTTT CASSLAPSGGADTQYF
- TRBJ2-7 few TRBV28 TGTGCCAGCAGCACCGAATACGAGCAGTACTTC CASSTEYEQYF
- TRBJ1-1 few TRBV30 TGTGCCTGGAGAGCGGGGTCATACGGCACTGAAGCTTTCTTT CAWRAGSYGTEAFF
- TRBJ1-2 - TRBV4-3 TGCGCCAGCAGCCAAGATTCGAGCAGGGGAGGTAGTGGCTACACCTTC CASSQDSSRGGSGYTF
- TRBJ1-2 - TRBV19 TGTGCCAGTAGTTCCCGACAGGCGGCCTATGGCTACACCTTC CASSSRQAAYGYTF
- TRBJ1-1 - TRBV6-1 TGTGCCAGCAGTGAAGCTCCATTCACTGAAGCTTTCTTT CASSEAPFTEAFF
- TRBJ2-1 once TRBV30 TGTGCCTGGGAGGGGGGCCGTAGCTCCTACAATGAGCAGTTCTTC CAWEGGRSSYNEQFF
TRBD1 TRBJ2-7 - TRBV29-1 TGCAGCGTAGGAGGACAGGGGGATTACGAGCAGTACTTC CSVGGQGDYEQYF
- TRBJ1-6 - TRBV19 TGTGCCAGTAGTATTGGACCCTGGGGTATTTCACCCCTCCACTTT CASSIGPWGISPLHF
- TRBJ1-5 - TRBV15 TGTGCCACCAAAGCGGACAGCGATCAGCCCCAGCATTTT CATKADSDQPQHF
- TRBJ1-2 - TRBV28 TGTGCCAGCAGTCAAGAATTTCGACCCCCTTACGGCTACACCTTC CASSQEFRPPYGYTF
TRBD1 TRBJ2-3 - TRBV5-1 TGCGCCAGCAGGGGACAGGGGGTCAGGACAGATACGCAGTATTTT CASRGQGVRTDTQYF
- TRBJ1-1 few TRBV30 TGTGCCTGGAGTGTGATGGGGGGGACGGGAGCTTTCTTT CAWSVMGGTGAFF
TRBD1 TRBJ2-7 - TRBV10-3 TGTGCCATCAGTGAGGGACAGGGGGTATCCTACGAGCAGTACTTC CAISEGQGVSYEQYF
TRBD2 TRBJ2-7 - TRBV4-2 TGTGCCAGCAGCCAAGGGACTAGCGGGGGCTCTAGCTCCTACGAGCAGTACTTC CASSQGTSGGSSSYEQYF
- TRBJ2-7 - TRBV6-7 TGTGCCAGCAGTCTCCGGGACAAAGCTTACGAGCAGTACTTC CASSLRDKAYEQYF
- TRBJ2-7 - TRBV7-8 TGTGCCAGCAGCCCCCCAATGTACTTC CASSPPMYF
TRBD1 TRBJ1-2 few TRBV5-1 TGCGCCAGCAGCCCCGACAGGGACTATGGCTACACCTTC CASSPDRDYGYTF
- TRBJ2-7 - TRBV5-1 TGCGCCAGCAGCTTGGAGGGGGGAAGGTCCTACGAGCAGTACTTC CASSLEGGRSYEQYF
- TRBJ1-5 - TRBV30 TGTGCCTGGAGTGTTGGGGCCCGCAATCAGCCCCAGCATTTT CAWSVGARNQPQHF
- TRBJ2-5 - TRBV6-1 TGTGCCAGCAGTTTCCTGAACGAAGAGACCCAGTACTTC CASSFLNEETQYF
- TRBJ1-5 - TRBV6-5 TGTGCTAGCAGGCAGGAGCCCAATCAGCCCCAGCATTTT CASRQEPNQPQHF
- TRBJ1-6 - TRBV9 TGTGCCAGCAGCGTAACCTCCTATAATTCACCCCTCCACTTT CASSVTSYNSPLHF
- TRBJ1-5 - TRBV11-1 TGTGCCAGCAGCTTAGACCGGGGAAGTCAGCCCCAGCATTTT CASSLDRGSQPQHF
- TRBJ1-5 - TRBV27 TGTGCCAGCAGTACGTACCGCGGAGGTAGCAATCAGCCCCAGCATTTT CASSTYRGGSNQPQHF
- TRBJ2-7 once TRBV9 TGTGCCAGCAGCGTTTCGGACAGAGGCTACGAGCAGTACTTC CASSVSDRGYEQYF
- TRBJ2-4 - TRBV7-8 TGTGCCAGCAGCTTAGGGCCCAAAAACATTCAGTACTTC CASSLGPKNIQYF
- TRBJ2-7 - TRBV28 TGTGCCAGCAGTTTGGGTTCCTACGAGCAGTACTTC CASSLGSYEQYF
TRBD1 TRBJ2-1 - TRBV5-5 TGTGCCAGCAGTCGAAGGGACAGCTACAATGAGCAGTTCTTC CASSRRDSYNEQFF
- TRBJ2-3 - TRBV11-1 TGTGCCAGCAGCCTTCATCAGCGGGCCACAGATACGCAGTATTTT CASSLHQRATDTQYF
- TRBJ2-5 - TRBV7-2 TGTGCCAGCAGCCCCGGCTCCCCCCCTGAGACCCAGTACTTC CASSPGSPPETQYF
- TRBJ1-1 - TRBV19 TGTGCCAGTAGTATTAGGGAAGATTTCGTGCTGAACACTGAAGCTTTCTTT CASSIREDFVLNTEAFF
- TRBJ1-6 - TRBV14 TGTGCCAGCAGCCAAGAATTTGGGCGTTCACCCCTCCACTTT CASSQEFGRSPLHF
- TRBJ2-3 few TRBV9 TGTGCCAGCGGCAGGGATTATGATACGCAGTATTTT CASGRDYDTQYF
TRBD1 TRBJ1-1 - TRBV7-7 TGTGCCAGCAGCTTGGGGACAGGGACTGAAGCTTTCTTT CASSLGTGTEAFF
- TRBJ2-1 once TRBV5-6 TGTGCCAGCAGCTTGGGACACCACAATGAGCAGTTCTTC CASSLGHHNEQFF
TRBD1 TRBJ1-1 - TRBV5-1 TGCGCCAGCAGCTTACCAGGACAGGGTTTCGGAGCTTTCTTT CASSLPGQGFGAFF
- TRBJ2-7 - TRBV7-2 TGTGCCAGCGGACGGGTCTACGAGCAGTACTTC CASGRVYEQYF
TRBD1 TRBJ1-5 - TRBV4-2 TGTGCCAGCAGCCAAGATACAGGGGTGGATCAGCCCCAGCATTTT CASSQDTGVDQPQHF
TRBD2 TRBJ2-5 - TRBV19 TGTGCCAGTAGTAAGGTAGCGGGGGGCCGGGAGACCCAGTACTTC CASSKVAGGRETQYF